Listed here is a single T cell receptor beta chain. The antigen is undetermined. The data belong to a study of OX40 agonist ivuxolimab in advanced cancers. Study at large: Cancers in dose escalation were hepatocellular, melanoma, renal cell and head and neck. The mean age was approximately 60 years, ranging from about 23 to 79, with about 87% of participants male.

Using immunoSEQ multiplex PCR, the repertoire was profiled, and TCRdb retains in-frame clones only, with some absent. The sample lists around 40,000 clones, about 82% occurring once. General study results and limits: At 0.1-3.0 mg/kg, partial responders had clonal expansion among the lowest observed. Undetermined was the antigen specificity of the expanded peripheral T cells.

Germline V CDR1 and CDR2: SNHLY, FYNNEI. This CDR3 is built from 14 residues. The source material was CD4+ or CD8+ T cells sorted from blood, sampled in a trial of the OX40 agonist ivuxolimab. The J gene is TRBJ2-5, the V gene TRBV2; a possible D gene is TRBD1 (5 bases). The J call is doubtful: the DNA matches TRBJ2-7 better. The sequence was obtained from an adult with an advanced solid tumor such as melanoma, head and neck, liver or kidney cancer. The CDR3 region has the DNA TGTGCCAGCCTTGGACACCTTAGCTCCTACGAGCAGTACTTC. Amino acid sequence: CASLGHLSSYEQYF.